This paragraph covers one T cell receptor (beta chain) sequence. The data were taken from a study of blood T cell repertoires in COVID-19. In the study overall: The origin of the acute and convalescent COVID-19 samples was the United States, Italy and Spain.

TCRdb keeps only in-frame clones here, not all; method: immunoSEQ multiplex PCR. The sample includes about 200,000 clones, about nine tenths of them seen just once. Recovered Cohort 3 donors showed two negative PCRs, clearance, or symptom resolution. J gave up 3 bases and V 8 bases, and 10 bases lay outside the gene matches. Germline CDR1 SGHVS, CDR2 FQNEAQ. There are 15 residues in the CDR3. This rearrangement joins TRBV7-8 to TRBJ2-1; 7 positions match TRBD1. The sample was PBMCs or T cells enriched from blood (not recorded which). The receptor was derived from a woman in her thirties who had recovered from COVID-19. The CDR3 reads CASPRTGDDYNEQFF. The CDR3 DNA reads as TGTGCCAGCCCGCGGACAGGAGATGACTACAATGAGCAGTTCTTC. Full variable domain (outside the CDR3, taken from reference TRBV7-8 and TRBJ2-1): GAGVSQSPRYKVAKRGQDVALRCDPISGHVSLFWYQQALGQGPEFLTYFQNEAQLDKSGLPSDRFFAERPEGSVSTLKIQRTQQEDSAVYLCASPRTGDDYNEQFFGPGTRLTVL.